Only one count was recorded for the clone carrying this T cell receptor (beta chain). The source of the sample is a study of resident and recirculating memory T cells in vitiligo. Sequencing used immunoSEQ multiplex PCR; TCRdb keeps in-frame clones, though not all of them. This sample has approximately 69,000 clones, with roughly nine tenths found just once. Germline loops: CDR1 SGHDT, CDR2 YYEEEE. V lost 4 bases, J lost 5 bases, and 5 bases stayed unmatched. This CDR3 has 15 residues. The chain combines TRBV5-6 with TRBJ1-4; TRBD1 agrees at 10 bases. The sequenced sample consisted of blood. The TCR sequence derives from a male donor with vitiligo. In DNA form, the CDR3 reads TGTGCCAGCAGCAGACCGGGACAGGGGAATGAAAAACTGTTTTTT. It yields the protein CASSRPGQGNEKLFF.